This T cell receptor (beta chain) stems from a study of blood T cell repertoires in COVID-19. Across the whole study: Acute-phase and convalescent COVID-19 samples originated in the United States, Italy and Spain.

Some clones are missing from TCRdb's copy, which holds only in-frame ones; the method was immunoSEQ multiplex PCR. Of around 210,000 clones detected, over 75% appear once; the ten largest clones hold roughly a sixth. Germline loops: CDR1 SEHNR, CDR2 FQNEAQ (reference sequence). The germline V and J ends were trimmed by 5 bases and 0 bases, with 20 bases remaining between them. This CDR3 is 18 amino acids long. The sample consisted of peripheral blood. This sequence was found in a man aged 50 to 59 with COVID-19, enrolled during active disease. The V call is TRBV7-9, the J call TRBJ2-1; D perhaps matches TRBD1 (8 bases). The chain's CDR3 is CASSPRTGRVGSYNEQFF. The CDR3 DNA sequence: TGTGCCAGCAGCCCGAGGACAGGGAGGGTTGGCTCCTACAATGAGCAGTTCTTC.